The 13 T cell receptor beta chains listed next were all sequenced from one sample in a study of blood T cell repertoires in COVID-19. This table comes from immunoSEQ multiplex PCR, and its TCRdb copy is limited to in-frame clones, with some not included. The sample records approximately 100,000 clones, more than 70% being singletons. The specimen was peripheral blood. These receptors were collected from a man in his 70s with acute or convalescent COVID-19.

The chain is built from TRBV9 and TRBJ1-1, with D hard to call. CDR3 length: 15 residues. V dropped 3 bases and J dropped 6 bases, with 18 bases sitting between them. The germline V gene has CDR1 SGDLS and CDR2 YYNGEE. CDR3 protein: CASSAVPSESPEAFF. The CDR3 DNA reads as TGTGCCAGCAGCGCCGTTCCTTCCGAGTCCCCTGAAGCTTTCTTT.

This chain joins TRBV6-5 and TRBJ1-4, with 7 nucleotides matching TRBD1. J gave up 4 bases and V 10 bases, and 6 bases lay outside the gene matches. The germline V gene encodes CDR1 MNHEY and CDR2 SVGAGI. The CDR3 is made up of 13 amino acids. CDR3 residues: CATGGQFNEKLFF. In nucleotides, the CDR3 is TGTGCCACCGGGGGACAGTTTAATGAAAAACTGTTTTTT.

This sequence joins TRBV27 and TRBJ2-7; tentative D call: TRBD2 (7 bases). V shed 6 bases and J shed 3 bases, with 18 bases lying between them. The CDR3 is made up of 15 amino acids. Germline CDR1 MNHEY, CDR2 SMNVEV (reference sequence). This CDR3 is CASSPDGGAYYEQYF. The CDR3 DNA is TGTGCCAGCAGCCCCGATGGGGGGGCCTACTACGAGCAGTACTTC.

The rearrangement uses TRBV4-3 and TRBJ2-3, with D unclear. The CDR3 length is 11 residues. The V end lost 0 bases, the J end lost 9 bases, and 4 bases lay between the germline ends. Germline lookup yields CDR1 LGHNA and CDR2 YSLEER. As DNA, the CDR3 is TGCGCCAGCAGCCAAGATAGCACGCAGTATTTT. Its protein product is CASSQDSTQYF.

As DNA, the CDR3 is TGTGCCAGCCGGGACAGGGGGCACCAAGAGACCCAGTACTTC. Its translation: CASRDRGHQETQYF. This chain connects TRBV19 to TRBJ2-5; 12 bases are a match to TRBD1. This CDR3 is 14 amino acids long. With V trimmed by 9 bases and J by 0 bases, 2 bases remained unmatched. Germline lookup yields CDR1 LNHDA and CDR2 SQIVND (reference sequence).

CDR3: CASSLAGTSSTGELFF. CDR3 nucleotides: TGCGCCAGCAGCTTAGCCGGGACTAGCAGCACCGGGGAGCTGTTTTTT. This chain joins TRBV5-1 and TRBJ2-2, with 9 bases that match TRBD2. The CDR3 consists of 16 residues. The J segment lost 4 bases and the V segment lost 2 bases, leaving 6 bases of the junction unmatched. Germline V lookup: CDR1 SGHRS, CDR2 YFSETQ.

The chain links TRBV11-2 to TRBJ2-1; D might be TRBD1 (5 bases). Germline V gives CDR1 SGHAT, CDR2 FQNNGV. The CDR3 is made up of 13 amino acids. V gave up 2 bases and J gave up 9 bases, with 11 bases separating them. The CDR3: CASSLLQGGEQFF. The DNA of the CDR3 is TGTGCCAGCAGCTTACTTCAGGGCGGTGAGCAGTTCTTC.

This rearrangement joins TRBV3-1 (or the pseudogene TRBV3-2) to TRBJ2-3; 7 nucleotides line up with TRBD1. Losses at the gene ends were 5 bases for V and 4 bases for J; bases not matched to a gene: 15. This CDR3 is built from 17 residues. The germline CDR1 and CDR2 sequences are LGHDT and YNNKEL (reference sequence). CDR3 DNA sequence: TGTGCCAGCAGCTTAACATCCGGCAGGGGGATATCAGATACGCAGTATTTT. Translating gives CASSLTSGRGISDTQYF.

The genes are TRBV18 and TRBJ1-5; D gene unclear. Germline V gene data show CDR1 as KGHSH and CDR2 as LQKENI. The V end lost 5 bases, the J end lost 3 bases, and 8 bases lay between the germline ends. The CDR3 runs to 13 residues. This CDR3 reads CASSGQYNQPQHF. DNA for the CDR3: TGTGCCAGCTCAGGGCAATACAATCAGCCCCAGCATTTT. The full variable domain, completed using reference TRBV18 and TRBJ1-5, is NAGVMQNPRHLVRRRGQEARLRCSPMKGHSHVYWYRQLPEEGLKFMVYLQKENIIDESGMPKERFSAEFPKEGPSILRIQQVVRGDSAAYFCASSGQYNQPQHFGDGTRLSIL.

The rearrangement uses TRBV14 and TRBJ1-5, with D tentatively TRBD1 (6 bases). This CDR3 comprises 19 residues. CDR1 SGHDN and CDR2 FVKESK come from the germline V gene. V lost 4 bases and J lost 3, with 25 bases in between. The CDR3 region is CASSPQSPGAPNFNQPQHF. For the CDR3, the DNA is TGTGCCAGCAGCCCTCAATCGCCAGGGGCCCCTAACTTCAATCAGCCCCAGCATTTT.

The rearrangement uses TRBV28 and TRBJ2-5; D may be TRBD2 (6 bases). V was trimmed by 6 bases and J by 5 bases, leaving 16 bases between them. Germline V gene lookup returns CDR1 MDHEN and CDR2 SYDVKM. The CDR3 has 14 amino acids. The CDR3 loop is CASSSGLRSETQYF. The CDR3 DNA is TGTGCCAGCAGCTCGGGACTTCGGTCGGAGACCCAGTACTTC.

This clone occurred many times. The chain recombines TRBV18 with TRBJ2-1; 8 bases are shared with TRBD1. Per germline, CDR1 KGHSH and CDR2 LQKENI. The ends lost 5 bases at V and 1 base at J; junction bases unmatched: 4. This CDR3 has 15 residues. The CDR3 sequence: CASSSDRGSYNEQFF. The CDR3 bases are TGTGCCAGCTCATCAGACAGGGGTTCCTACAATGAGCAGTTCTTC.

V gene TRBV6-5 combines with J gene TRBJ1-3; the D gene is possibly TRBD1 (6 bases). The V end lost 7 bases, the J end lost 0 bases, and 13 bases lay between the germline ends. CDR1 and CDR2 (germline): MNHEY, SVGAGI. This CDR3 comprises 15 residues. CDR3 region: CASTSTGPSGNTIYF. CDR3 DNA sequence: TGTGCCAGCACCTCAACAGGGCCCTCTGGAAACACCATATATTTT.